This entry lists 10 T cell receptor beta chains sequenced from one sample in a study of cytomegalovirus exposure and HLA in healthy donors. PCR used 60 Vbeta primers and 13 Jbeta primers. Measured with immunoSEQ multiplex PCR; TCRdb has only the in-frame clones, and not every one. This table holds about 190,000 clones, roughly 80% found once. Sequencing was performed on PBMCs. Source of these receptors: a woman between 18 and 30 years old in good health and CMV-seronegative.

This chain's CDR3 is CASSFIGGSLQPQHF. CDR3 nucleotides: TGTGCCAGCAGTTTCATTGGGGGCAGCTTACAGCCCCAGCATTTT. This chain uses TRBV28 with TRBJ1-5; possible D gene TRBD1, 6 bases. There are 15 residues in the CDR3. V was cut by 3 bases and J by 7 bases, with 16 bases left in between. Germline CDR1 and CDR2: MDHEN and SYDVKM. Together with reference TRBV28 and TRBJ1-5, the CDR3 gives the full variable domain: DVKVTQSSRYLVKRTGEKVFLECVQDMDHENMFWYRQDPGLGLRLIYFSYDVKMKEKGDIPEGYSVSREKKERFSLILESASTNQTSMYLCASSFIGGSLQPQHFGDGTRLSIL.

CDR3 in amino acids: CASSQDGSAGGHEGFYEQFF. CDR3 sequence (DNA): TGCGCCAGCAGCCAAGATGGGTCGGCGGGGGGGCATGAGGGTTTCTATGAGCAGTTCTTC. This chain joins TRBV4-1 and TRBJ2-7, with 9 bases matching TRBD2. The DNA end is more similar to TRBJ2-1, so the J call may be wrong. The germline V gene encodes CDR1 MGHRA and CDR2 YSYEKL. This CDR3 is 20 amino acids long.

V gene TRBV6-6 combines with J gene TRBJ2-7; 12 positions agree with TRBD2. This CDR3 comprises 14 residues. CDR1 is MNHNY, CDR2 SVGAGI, per germline (reference sequence). Unmatched junction bases numbered 0, after V lost 5 bases and J lost 1 base. The chain's CDR3 is CASSGLAGSYEQYF. The CDR3 coding sequence is TGTGCCAGCAGTGGACTAGCGGGATCCTACGAGCAGTACTTC.

The CDR3 spells CASRSSRTGLPQPQHF. The CDR3 region has the DNA TGTGCCAGCAGGTCGAGCCGGACAGGGCTCCCTCAGCCCCAGCATTTT. This chain joins TRBV2 and TRBJ1-5; 8 bases map to TRBD1. V shed 6 bases, J shed 6 bases, and the junction held 13 bases outside the gene matches. The CDR3 covers 16 residues. Germline CDR1 is SNHLY and CDR2 is FYNNEI.

The chain combines TRBV6-5 with TRBJ2-7, with 8 bases identical to TRBD1. The V segment lost 6 bases and the J segment 2 bases; nucleotides outside the gene matches: 6. The CDR3 is 14 residues long. CDR1 MNHEY and CDR2 SVGAGI come from the germline V gene. CDR3 nucleotides: TGTGCCAGCAGGCAAACGGGACAGGCCTACGAGCAGTACTTC. Residues: CASRQTGQAYEQYF.

This clone was counted a single time. V gene TRBV19 combines with J gene TRBJ2-2; possibly TRBD2 for D (5 bases). The CDR3 totals 18 residues. In germline, CDR1 is LNHDA, CDR2 SQIVND (reference sequence). With 4 bases removed from V and 2 bases from J, the gap between germline ends came to 20 bases. The CDR3 protein is CASSNGGPSTINTGELFF. CDR3 nucleotides: TGTGCCAGTAGTAACGGAGGTCCCTCAACAATCAACACCGGGGAGCTGTTTTTT.

This clone was observed a handful of times. The sample contains more than one DNA sequence encoding this CDR3. In DNA form, the CDR3 reads TGTGCCAGTAGTATAGGAGGGTCCTACGAGCAGTACTTC. Protein product: CASSIGGSYEQYF. The rearrangement joins TRBV19 to TRBJ2-7; weak D call: TRBD2 (5 bases). Trimming cost V 1 base and J 1 base, with 5 bases left between them. This CDR3 region has 13 residues. Germline CDR1 LNHDA, CDR2 SQIVND (reference sequence).

V usage is TRBV27 and J usage is TRBJ2-1; 9 bases map to TRBD2. Germline CDR1 MNHEY, CDR2 SMNVEV (reference sequence). The V and J ends lost 7 bases and 4 bases, in that order; junction bases with no gene match: 11. This CDR3 comprises 16 residues. The CDR3 DNA is TGTGCCAGCAAGGTGGTAGCGGGGGCCTCGTACAATGAGCAGTTCTTC. It encodes CASKVVAGASYNEQFF.

The V gene is TRBV4-1, the J gene TRBJ2-1; 11 positions match TRBD2. This CDR3 is built from 17 residues. V lost 3 bases and J lost 5; bases outside the gene matches: 9. Germline V gene sequence: CDR1 MGHRA, CDR2 YSYEKL. The CDR3 region has the DNA TGCGCCAGCAGCCACCACCCCACTAGCGGGAGCAACAATGAGCAGTTCTTC. This encodes CASSHHPTSGSNNEQFF.

This clone came up once. The chain combines TRBV9 with TRBJ2-1; the D gene is possibly TRBD1 (5 bases). Per germline, CDR1 SGDLS and CDR2 YYNGEE. This CDR3 spans 17 amino acids. Trimming cost V 2 bases and J 0 bases, with 15 bases left between them. CDR3 loop: CASSVSRQQGSYNEQFF. In DNA, the CDR3 is TGTGCCAGCAGCGTGAGCCGACAGCAGGGCTCCTACAATGAGCAGTTCTTC.